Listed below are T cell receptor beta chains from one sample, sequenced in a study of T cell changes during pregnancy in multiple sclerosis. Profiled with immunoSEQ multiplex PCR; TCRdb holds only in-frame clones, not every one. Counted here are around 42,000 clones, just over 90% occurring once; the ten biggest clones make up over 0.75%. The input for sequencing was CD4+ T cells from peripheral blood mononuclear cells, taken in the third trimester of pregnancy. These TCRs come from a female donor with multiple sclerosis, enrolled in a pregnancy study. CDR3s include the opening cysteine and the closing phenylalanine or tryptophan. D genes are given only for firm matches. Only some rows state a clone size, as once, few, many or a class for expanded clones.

CDR3nt: TGTGCCATCAGTGAGTCGAGGAATAACAGGAACGGACCCGGGGAGCTGTTTTTT
CDR3aa: CAISESRNNRNGPGELFF
d_gene: NA
abundance: NA
v_gene: TRBV10-3
j_gene: TRBJ2-2

CDR3nt: TGTGCCAGCAGCTCGCGCCTGGGACAGGGGAGGTACGAGCAGTACTTC
CDR3aa: CASSSRLGQGRYEQYF
d_gene: TRBD1
abundance: NA
v_gene: TRBV7-2
j_gene: TRBJ2-7

CDR3nt: TGTGCCAGCATTTGGACTAGCGGGAGTGTGGAGACCCAGTACTTC
CDR3aa: CASIWTSGSVETQYF
d_gene: TRBD2
abundance: NA
v_gene: TRBV7-9
j_gene: TRBJ2-5

CDR3nt: TGTGCCAGCTGCCCCTGGGCGGGAGAGGAAACCGGGGAGCTGTTTTTT
CDR3aa: CASCPWAGEETGELFF
d_gene: TRBD2
abundance: NA
v_gene: TRBV7-2
j_gene: TRBJ2-2

CDR3nt: TGTGCCATCAGTGCAAGTCAAACGGGGGGCTCCTACAATGAGCAGTTCTTC
CDR3aa: CAISASQTGGSYNEQFF
d_gene: TRBD2
abundance: once
v_gene: TRBV10-3
j_gene: TRBJ2-1

CDR3nt: TGTGCCAGTAGTATTGGCGGGCGTTACTACAATGAGCAGTTCTTC
CDR3aa: CASSIGGRYYNEQFF
d_gene: NA
abundance: NA
v_gene: TRBV19
j_gene: TRBJ2-1

CDR3nt: TGTGCCAGCAGCCGGGGTACTAGCGGGATAGAGTACGAGCAGTACTTC
CDR3aa: CASSRGTSGIEYEQYF
d_gene: TRBD2
abundance: NA
v_gene: TRBV5-4
j_gene: TRBJ2-7

CDR3nt: TGTGCCAGTAGCAGGGGAGGGGTAGCCAAAAACATTCAGTACTTC
CDR3aa: CASSRGGVAKNIQYF
d_gene: NA
abundance: NA
v_gene: TRBV19
j_gene: TRBJ2-4

CDR3nt: TGTGCCAGCAGCGCCGCGTCGATTCCCTATGGCTACACCTTC
CDR3aa: CASSAASIPYGYTF
d_gene: NA
abundance: NA
v_gene: TRBV5-4
j_gene: TRBJ1-2

CDR3nt: TGTGCCAGCAGTCCGGGCACAGAGGGAGATACGCAGTATTTT
CDR3aa: CASSPGTEGDTQYF
d_gene: NA
abundance: once
v_gene: TRBV7-3
j_gene: TRBJ2-3

CDR3nt: TGCGCCAGCAGCAGGACCGGGACTGACACAGATACGCAGTATTTT
CDR3aa: CASSRTGTDTDTQYF
d_gene: NA
abundance: NA
v_gene: TRBV5-1
j_gene: TRBJ2-3

CDR3nt: TGCGCCAGCAGCTTGGGTTACAGGGTCGGAAATGAGCAGTTCTTC
CDR3aa: CASSLGYRVGNEQFF
d_gene: NA
abundance: NA
v_gene: TRBV5-1
j_gene: TRBJ2-1

CDR3nt: TGTGCCAGCAGCTTAGGAGGTAGGCAGTTCTTC
CDR3aa: CASSLGGRQFF
d_gene: NA
abundance: NA
v_gene: TRBV7-2
j_gene: TRBJ2-1

CDR3nt: TGTGCCAGCAGTGAGGAGACAACTAATGAAAAACTGTTTTTT
CDR3aa: CASSEETTNEKLFF
d_gene: NA
abundance: NA
v_gene: TRBV2
j_gene: TRBJ1-4

CDR3nt: TGTGCCTGGAATGGGGACAGGGTCCCCTATGGCTACACCTTC
CDR3aa: CAWNGDRVPYGYTF
d_gene: TRBD1
abundance: NA
v_gene: TRBV30
j_gene: TRBJ1-2

CDR3nt: TGTGCCAGCAGCTTACGGGCAAAAGCGACAGGGGACCCCCTTTATTACAATGAGCAGTTCTTC
CDR3aa: CASSLRAKATGDPLYYNEQFF
d_gene: TRBD1
abundance: NA
v_gene: TRBV13
j_gene: TRBJ2-1

CDR3nt: TGTGCCAGCAGTTACTCGACAGGGGCCTATGGCTACACCTTC
CDR3aa: CASSYSTGAYGYTF
d_gene: TRBD1
abundance: NA
v_gene: TRBV6-5
j_gene: TRBJ1-2

CDR3nt: TGTGCCAGCAGCTTGGGGGGGATGAATGAAAAACTGTTTTTT
CDR3aa: CASSLGGMNEKLFF
d_gene: NA
abundance: NA
v_gene: TRBV7-9
j_gene: TRBJ1-4

CDR3nt: TGTGCCAGCAGATTTACTAGCGGAGAAGAGACCCAGTACTTC
CDR3aa: CASRFTSGEETQYF
d_gene: TRBD2
abundance: NA
v_gene: TRBV7-2
j_gene: TRBJ2-5

CDR3nt: TGTGCTAGTGGTTCAAATTACGAGCAGTACTTC
CDR3aa: CASGSNYEQYF
d_gene: NA
abundance: NA
v_gene: TRBV12-5
j_gene: TRBJ2-7

CDR3nt: TGTGCCAGCAGCCTGTCCGGGGGCGGGAGGGCCGGGGATACGCAGTATTTT
CDR3aa: CASSLSGGGRAGDTQYF
d_gene: TRBD2
abundance: NA
v_gene: TRBV4-2
j_gene: TRBJ2-3